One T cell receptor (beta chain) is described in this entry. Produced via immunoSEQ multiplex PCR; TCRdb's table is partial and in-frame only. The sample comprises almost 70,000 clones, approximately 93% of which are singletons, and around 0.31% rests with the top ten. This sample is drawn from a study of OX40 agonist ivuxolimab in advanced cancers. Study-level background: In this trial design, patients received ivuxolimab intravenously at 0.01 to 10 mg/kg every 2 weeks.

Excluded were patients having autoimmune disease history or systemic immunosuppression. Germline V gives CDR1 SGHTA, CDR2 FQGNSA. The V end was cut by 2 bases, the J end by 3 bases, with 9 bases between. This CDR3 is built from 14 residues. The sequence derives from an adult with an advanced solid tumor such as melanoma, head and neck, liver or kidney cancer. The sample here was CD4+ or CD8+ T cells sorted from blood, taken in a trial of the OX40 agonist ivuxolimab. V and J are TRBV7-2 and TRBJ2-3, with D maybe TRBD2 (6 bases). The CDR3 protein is CASSLSAGTDTQYF. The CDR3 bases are TGTGCCAGCAGCTTATCGGCGGGGACAGATACGCAGTATTTT.